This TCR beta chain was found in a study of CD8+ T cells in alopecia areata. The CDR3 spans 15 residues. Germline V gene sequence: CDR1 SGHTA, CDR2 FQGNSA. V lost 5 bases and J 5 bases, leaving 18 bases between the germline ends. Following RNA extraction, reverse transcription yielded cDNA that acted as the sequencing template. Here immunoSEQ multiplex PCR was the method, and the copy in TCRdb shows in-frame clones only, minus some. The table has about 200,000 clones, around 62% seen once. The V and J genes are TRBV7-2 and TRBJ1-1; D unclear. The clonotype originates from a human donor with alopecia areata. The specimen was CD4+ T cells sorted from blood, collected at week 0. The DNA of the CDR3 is TGTGCCAGCAGCATTCTCGCCCGGGCCGGGACTGAAGCTTTCTTT. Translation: CASSILARAGTEAFF.